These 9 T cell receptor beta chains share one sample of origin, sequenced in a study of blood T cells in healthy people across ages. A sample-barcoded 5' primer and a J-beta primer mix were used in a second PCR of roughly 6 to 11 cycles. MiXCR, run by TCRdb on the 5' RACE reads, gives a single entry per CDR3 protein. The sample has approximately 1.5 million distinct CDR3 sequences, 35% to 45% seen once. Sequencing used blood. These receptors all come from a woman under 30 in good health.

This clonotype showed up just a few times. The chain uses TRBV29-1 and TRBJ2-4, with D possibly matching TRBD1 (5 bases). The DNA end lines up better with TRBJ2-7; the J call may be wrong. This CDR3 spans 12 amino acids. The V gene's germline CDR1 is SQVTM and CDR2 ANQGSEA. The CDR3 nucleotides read TGCAGCGTGGAGACAGAGGCCTACGAGCAGTACTTC. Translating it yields CSVETEAYEQYF.

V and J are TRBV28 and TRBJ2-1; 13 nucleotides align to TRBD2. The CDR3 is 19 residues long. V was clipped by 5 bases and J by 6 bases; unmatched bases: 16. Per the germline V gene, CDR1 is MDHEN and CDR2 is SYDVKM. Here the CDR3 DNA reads TGTGCCAGCAGTGGGGAGGGACTAGCGGGGTCGGCGGGTTTCAATGAGCAGTTCTTC. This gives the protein CASSGEGLAGSAGFNEQFF.

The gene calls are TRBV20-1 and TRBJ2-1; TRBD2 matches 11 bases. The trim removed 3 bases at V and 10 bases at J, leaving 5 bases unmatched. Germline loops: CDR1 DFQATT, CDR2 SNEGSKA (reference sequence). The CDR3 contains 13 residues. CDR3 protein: CSASGASGGEQFF. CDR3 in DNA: TGCAGTGCTAGCGGGGCTAGCGGGGGGGAGCAGTTCTTC.

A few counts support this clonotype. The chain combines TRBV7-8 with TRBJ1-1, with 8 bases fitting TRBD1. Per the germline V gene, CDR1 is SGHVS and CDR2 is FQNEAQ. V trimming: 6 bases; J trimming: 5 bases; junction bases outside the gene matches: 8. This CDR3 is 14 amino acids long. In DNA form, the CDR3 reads TGTGCCAGCAGGTCCGGACAGGGCGGAACTGAAGCTTTCTTT. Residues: CASRSGQGGTEAFF.

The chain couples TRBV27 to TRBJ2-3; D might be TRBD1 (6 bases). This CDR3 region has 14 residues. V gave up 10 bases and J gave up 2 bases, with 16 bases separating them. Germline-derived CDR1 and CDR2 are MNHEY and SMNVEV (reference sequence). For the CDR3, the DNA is TGTGCCACCCAACCAGGGGCTTACACAGATACGCAGTATTTT. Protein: CATQPGAYTDTQYF.

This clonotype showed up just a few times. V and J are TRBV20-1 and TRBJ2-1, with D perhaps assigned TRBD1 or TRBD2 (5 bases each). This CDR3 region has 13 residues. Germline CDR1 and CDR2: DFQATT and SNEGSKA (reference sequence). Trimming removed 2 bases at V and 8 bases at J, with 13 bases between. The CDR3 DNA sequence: TGCAGTGCTAGAATCCCGGGGCGGGATGAGCAGTTCTTC. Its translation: CSARIPGRDEQFF.

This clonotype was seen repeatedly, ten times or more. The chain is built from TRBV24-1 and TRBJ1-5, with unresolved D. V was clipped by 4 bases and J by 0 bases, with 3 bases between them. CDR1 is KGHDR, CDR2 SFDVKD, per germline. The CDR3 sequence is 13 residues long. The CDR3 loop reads CATSDYSNQPQHF. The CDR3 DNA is TGTGCCACCAGTGACTATAGCAATCAGCCCCAGCATTTT.

Here the CDR3 reads CASSQEPGSTDTQYF. In DNA form, the CDR3 reads TGTGCCAGCAGCCAAGAGCCGGGTAGCACAGATACGCAGTATTTT. J is TRBJ2-3 and V is TRBV3-1; D unresolved. The CDR3 spans 15 residues. V shed 0 bases and J shed 0 bases, with 7 bases lying between them. Germline CDR1 LGHDT, CDR2 YNNKEL (reference sequence).

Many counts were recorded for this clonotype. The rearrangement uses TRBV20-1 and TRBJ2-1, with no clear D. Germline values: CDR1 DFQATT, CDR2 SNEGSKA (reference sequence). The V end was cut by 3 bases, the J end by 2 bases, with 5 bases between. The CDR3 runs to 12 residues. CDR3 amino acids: CSASTAYNEQFF. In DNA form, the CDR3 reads TGCAGTGCTAGTACTGCCTACAATGAGCAGTTCTTC.